This T cell receptor (beta chain) was recovered during a study of blood T cell repertoires in COVID-19. Sequenced by immunoSEQ multiplex PCR; TCRdb stores in-frame clones only, minus some. The data contain roughly 140,000 clones, 65% to 85% of them singletons. The CDR3 covers 15 residues. Trimming stripped 3 bases from V and 4 bases from J, with 15 bases between. Germline V gene sequence: CDR1 MDHEN, CDR2 SYDVKM. The J gene is TRBJ1-1, the V gene TRBV28; possibly TRBD1 for D (6 bases). The origin of this receptor is an older woman with acute or convalescent COVID-19. The specimen sequenced was peripheral blood. CDR3 DNA: TGTGCCAGCAGTTTGTCCGGGGGGCCGGGCACTGAAGCTTTCTTT. It specifies CASSLSGGPGTEAFF.